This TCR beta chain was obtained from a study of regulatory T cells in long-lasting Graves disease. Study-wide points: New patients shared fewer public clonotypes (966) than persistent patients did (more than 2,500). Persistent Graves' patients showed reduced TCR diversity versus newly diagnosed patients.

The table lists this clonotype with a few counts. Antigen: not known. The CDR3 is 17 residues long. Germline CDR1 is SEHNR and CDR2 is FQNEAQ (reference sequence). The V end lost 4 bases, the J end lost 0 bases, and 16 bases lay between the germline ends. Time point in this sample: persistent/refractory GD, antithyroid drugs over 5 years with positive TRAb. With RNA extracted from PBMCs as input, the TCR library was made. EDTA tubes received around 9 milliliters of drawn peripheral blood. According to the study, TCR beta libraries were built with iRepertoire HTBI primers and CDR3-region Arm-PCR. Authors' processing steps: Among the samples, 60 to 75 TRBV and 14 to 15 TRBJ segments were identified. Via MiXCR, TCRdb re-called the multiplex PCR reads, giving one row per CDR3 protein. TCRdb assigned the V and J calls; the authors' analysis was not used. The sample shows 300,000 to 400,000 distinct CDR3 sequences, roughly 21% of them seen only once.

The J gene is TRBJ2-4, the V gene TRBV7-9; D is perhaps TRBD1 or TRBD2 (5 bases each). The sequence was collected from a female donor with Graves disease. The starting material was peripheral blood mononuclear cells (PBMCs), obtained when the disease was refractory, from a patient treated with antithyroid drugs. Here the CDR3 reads CASSSSRGRLAKNIQYF. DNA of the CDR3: TGTGCCAGCAGCTCCTCCCGGGGCAGGTTAGCCAAAAACATTCAGTACTTC. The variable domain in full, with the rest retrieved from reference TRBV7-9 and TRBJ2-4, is DTGVSQNPRHKITKRGQNVTFRCDPISEHNRLYWYRQTLGQGPEFLTYFQNEAQLEKSRLLSDRFSAERPKGSFSTLEIQRTEQGDSAMYLCASSSSRGRLAKNIQYFGAGTRLSVL.